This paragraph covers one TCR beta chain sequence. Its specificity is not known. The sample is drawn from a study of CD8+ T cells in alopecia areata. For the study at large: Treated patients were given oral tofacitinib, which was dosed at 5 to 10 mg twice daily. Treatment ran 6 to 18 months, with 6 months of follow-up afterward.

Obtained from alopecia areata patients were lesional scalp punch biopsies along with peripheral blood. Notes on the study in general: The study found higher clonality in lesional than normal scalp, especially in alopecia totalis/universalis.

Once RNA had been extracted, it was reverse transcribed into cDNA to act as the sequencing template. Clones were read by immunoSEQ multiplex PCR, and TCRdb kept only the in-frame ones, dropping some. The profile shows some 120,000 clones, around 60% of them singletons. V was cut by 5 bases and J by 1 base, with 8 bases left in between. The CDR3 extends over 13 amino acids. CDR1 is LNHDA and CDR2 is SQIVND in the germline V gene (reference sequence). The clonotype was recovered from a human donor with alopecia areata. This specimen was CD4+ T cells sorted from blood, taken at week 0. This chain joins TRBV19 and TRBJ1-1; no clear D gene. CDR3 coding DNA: TGTGCCAGTAGTTCGGGGAGGAACACTGAAGCTTTCTTT. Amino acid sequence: CASSSGRNTEAFF.